Sequencing of this T cell receptor beta chain was carried out in a study of brain T cells in children with intractable seizures (dated by TCRdb to about 2021). With respect to the entire study: A NanoString immunology panel was first used to screen resected brain tissue from around 57 pediatric epilepsy surgery cases for immune gene transcripts. Most of the 12 selected surgery cases also had pre-surgery blood sequenced, which left four cases with brain tissue only. Study-wide conclusions, independent of this receptor: Viral specificity was inferred solely from CDR3 sequence similarity, and the HCMV serostatus of the patients was not known. Sequencing depth differed between pre- and post-surgery blood, so clones missing from the pre-surgery sample may reflect undersampling.

From its cysteine to its phenylalanine, the CDR3 spans 13 amino acids. The CDR3 DNA has 39 bases and is translated from base 1. Between the V and J ends, shortened by 5 bases and 7 bases respectively, the junction contains 14 bases. The germline V gene encodes CDR1 MGHRA and CDR2 YSYEKL. On this clone: Its recognized antigen is unknown. No much larger clone exists at a distance of one base, and base qualities are not known.

The immunoSEQ assay was used to generate TCR beta chain sequences from genomic DNA. The original pipeline was this. Any CDR3 sequence that did not begin with the conserved framework cysteine at position 104 was removed by hand. Clonality was calculated as one minus the normalized Shannon's Diversity Index, with values ranging from 0 (maximal diversity) to 1 (oligoclonal). Differences in the frequency of the same CDR3 between samples, such as brain versus blood, were assessed with chi-squared comparison-of-proportions tests. Public clonotypes were identified by searching immuneACCESS, and similarity to known antiviral clonotypes was assessed with the VDJdb browser. The table comes from immuneACCESS by way of TCRdb, which keeps in-frame sequences with V and J called. Part of the clones is missing from these tables; in studies checked, under half for an unresolved V gene and the rest for unknown reasons. V, J and clone size were drawn from that table, and D and trimming were deduced from the DNA. This sample comprises around 80,000 clones, roughly 89% of them detected only once. The leading ten clones occupy around 24% of the sample.

In the paper's terms, the time point label means: resected brain tissue, or blood drawn just prior to surgery. The surgery cases that showed the highest brain T cell transcript signatures were chosen for TCR beta chain sequencing of brain tissue, and of blood when it was available. Before surgery, patients had received at least one anti-epileptic drug. TCR-sequenced patients were children with drug-resistant epilepsy due to tuberous sclerosis complex, focal cortical dysplasia, Rasmussen encephalitis or hemimegalencephaly. Blood samples were collected immediately before the epilepsy surgery. Bulk genomic DNA was isolated from unsorted brain tissue and whole blood using the Monarch genomic DNA purification kit.

The rearrangement joined TRBV4-1 to TRBJ2-5, with TRBD2 as a weak D call on 6 bases. Sequencing used peripheral blood, obtained at surgery. The clonotype originates from a girl aged 2-15 years with Rasmussen encephalitis and intractable seizures. The CDR3 protein: CASSVASGGTQYF. The DNA is TGCGCCAGCAGCGTCGCCTCCGGGGGGACCCAGTACTTC.